This passage covers 5 T cell receptor beta chains from one sample sequenced in a study of cytomegalovirus exposure and HLA in healthy donors. The PCR used 60 Vbeta and 13 Jbeta primers. Clones were sequenced by immunoSEQ multiplex PCR, and TCRdb holds only the in-frame ones, with some missing. This table holds under 150,000 clones, approximately 73% found once. The source material was PBMCs. Receptors were obtained from a human donor in good health.

This sequence joins TRBV5-1 and TRBJ1-4; a weak D match, TRBD1 (6 bases). V shed 2 bases and J shed 2 bases, with 7 bases lying between them. Germline assignment: CDR1 SGHRS and CDR2 YFSETQ. The CDR3 contains 14 residues. This chain's CDR3 is CASSFGGTNEKLFF. CDR3 nucleotide sequence: TGCGCCAGCAGCTTTGGGGGCACTAATGAAAAACTGTTTTTT.

This clone appeared a single time. The chain joins TRBV2 to TRBJ1-4; possibly TRBD1 for D (5 bases). V was pared by 5 bases and J by 5 bases, with 21 bases between. Germline values: CDR1 SNHLY, CDR2 FYNNEI. The CDR3 extends over 17 amino acids. The CDR3 nucleotides read TGTGCCAGCAGTTCGCGGAAGGGGCGCTTTGCAAATGAAAAACTGTTTTTT. Translated: CASSSRKGRFANEKLFF. The full variable domain, rest sourced from reference TRBV2 and TRBJ1-4, is EPEVTQTPSHQVTQMGQEVILRCVPISNHLYFYWYRQILGQKVEFLVSFYNNEISEKSEIFDDQFSVERPDGSNFTLKIRSTKLEDSAMYFCASSSRKGRFANEKLFFGSGTQLSVL.

This chain links TRBV28 with TRBJ2-5, with 8 positions matching TRBD2. The germline gives CDR1 MDHEN, CDR2 SYDVKM. The CDR3 is made up of 15 amino acids. With 9 bases clipped from V and 0 bases from J, the junction kept 9 bases outside the gene matches. The CDR3 sequence: CASNKPAGDQETQYF. The CDR3, as DNA: TGTGCCAGTAATAAACCAGCGGGGGACCAAGAGACCCAGTACTTC.

The CDR3 DNA reads TGTGCCAGCTCACTCCTAGCGGGAGTTGGTGATACGCAGTATTTT. This translates into CASSLLAGVGDTQYF. The chain joins TRBV18 to TRBJ2-3, with 10 positions matching TRBD2. V trimming: 4 bases; J trimming: 6 bases; junction bases outside the gene matches: 7. Germline CDR1 KGHSH, CDR2 LQKENI. The CDR3 is 15 residues long.

The V and J genes are TRBV7-9 and TRBJ2-2; 7 positions agree with TRBD2. The length of the CDR3 is 16 residues. J lost 4 bases, V lost 2 bases, and 7 bases had no gene match. Germline CDR1 SEHNR, CDR2 FQNEAQ (reference sequence). This CDR3 reads CASSLKSGIGTGELFF. For the CDR3, the DNA is TGTGCCAGCAGCTTAAAGAGCGGGATTGGCACCGGGGAGCTGTTTTTT.